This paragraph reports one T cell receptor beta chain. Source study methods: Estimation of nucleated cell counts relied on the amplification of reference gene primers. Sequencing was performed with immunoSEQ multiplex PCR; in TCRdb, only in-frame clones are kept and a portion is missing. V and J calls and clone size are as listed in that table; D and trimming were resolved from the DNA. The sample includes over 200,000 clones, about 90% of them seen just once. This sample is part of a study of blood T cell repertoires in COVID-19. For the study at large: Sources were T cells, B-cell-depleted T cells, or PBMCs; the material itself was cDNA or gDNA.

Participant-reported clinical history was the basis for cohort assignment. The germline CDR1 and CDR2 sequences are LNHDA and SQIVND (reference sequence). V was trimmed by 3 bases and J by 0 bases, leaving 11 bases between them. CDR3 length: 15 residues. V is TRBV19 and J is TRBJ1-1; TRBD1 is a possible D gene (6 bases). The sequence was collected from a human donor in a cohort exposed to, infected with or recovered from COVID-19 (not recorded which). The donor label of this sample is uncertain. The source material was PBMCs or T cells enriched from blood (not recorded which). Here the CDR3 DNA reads TGTGCCAGTAGTATGGGACACACGATGAACACTGAAGCTTTCTTT. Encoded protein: CASSMGHTMNTEAFF. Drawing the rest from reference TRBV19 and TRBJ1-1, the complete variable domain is DGGITQSPKYLFRKEGQNVTLSCEQNLNHDAMYWYRQDPGQGLRLIYYSQIVNDFQKGDIAEGYSVSREKKESFPLTVTSAQKNPTAFYLCASSMGHTMNTEAFFGQGTRLTVV.